Listed below are T cell receptor beta chains from one sample, sequenced in a study of shared clonotypes between healthy human individuals. Measured with immunoSEQ multiplex PCR; TCRdb has only the in-frame clones, and not every one. The sample gives roughly 2 million clones, approximately 95% of which show up once; approximately 0.13% is in the top ten. The sample comprised naive CD4+ T cells sorted from blood. These receptors were obtained from a man younger than 35 in good health. CDR3s include the opening cysteine and the closing phenylalanine or tryptophan. D genes are given only for firm matches. Part of the rows lack a size; the others show once, few, many or a class for expanded clones.

TRBD1	TRBV9	NA	TRBJ2-1	CASSVVITGDEQFF	TGTGCCAGCAGCGTAGTGATAACAGGGGATGAGCAGTTCTTC
NA	TRBV6-6	NA	TRBJ1-3	CASSYSLGLSGNTIYF	TGTGCCAGCAGTTACTCGTTGGGGCTCTCTGGAAACACCATATATTTT
TRBD2	TRBV2	NA	TRBJ2-3	CASRVGLAGPDTQYF	TGTGCCAGCAGAGTCGGACTAGCGGGACCAGATACGCAGTATTTT
NA	TRBV5-4	NA	TRBJ2-1	CASSSDPWPEQFF	TGTGCCAGCAGCTCGGACCCCTGGCCTGAGCAGTTCTTC
TRBD1	TRBV4-1	NA	TRBJ2-2	CASSQIPGQGYTGELFF	TGCGCCAGCAGCCAGATACCGGGACAGGGCTACACCGGGGAGCTGTTTTTT
TRBD1	TRBV2	NA	TRBJ2-5	CASSSRTGVGTQYF	TGTGCCAGCAGCTCACGTACAGGGGTGGGGACCCAGTACTTC
TRBD2	TRBV5-1	NA	TRBJ2-2	CASRATSGIYTGELFF	TGCGCCAGCAGGGCTACTAGCGGGATATACACCGGGGAGCTGTTTTTT
NA	TRBV30	NA	TRBJ1-5	CAWSVSRNQPQHF	TGTGCCTGGAGTGTATCTCGGAATCAGCCCCAGCATTTT
NA	TRBV7-9	NA	TRBJ1-3	CASSSGISGNTIYF	TGTGCCAGCAGCTCCGGGATCTCTGGAAACACCATATATTTT
TRBD1	TRBV4-3	NA	TRBJ2-2	CASSQVVGQGWTGELFF	TGCGCCAGCAGCCAAGTTGTGGGACAGGGTTGGACCGGGGAGCTGTTTTTT
TRBD1	TRBV4-1	NA	TRBJ1-2	CASSSEGQGIGGYTF	TGCGCCAGCAGCTCCGAGGGACAGGGAATTGGCGGCTACACCTTC
NA	TRBV10-3	NA	TRBJ1-1	CAISERRQGEAFF	TGTGCCATCAGTGAGAGACGCCAGGGTGAAGCTTTCTTT
NA	TRBV6-5	once	TRBJ1-1	CASEGKGNTEAFF	TGTGCCAGCGAGGGGAAGGGGAACACTGAAGCTTTCTTT
TRBD1	TRBV7-9	once	TRBJ1-1	CASSLAGGGTDEAFF	TGTGCCAGCAGCTTAGCCGGAGGCGGGACAGATGAAGCTTTCTTT
TRBD1	TRBV27	NA	TRBJ1-6	CASRLGTANYNSPLHF	TGTGCCAGCAGACTCGGGACAGCGAACTATAATTCACCCCTCCACTTT
NA	TRBV28	NA	TRBJ1-2	CASNIQVNYGYTF	TGTGCCAGCAATATACAGGTTAACTATGGCTACACCTTC
NA	TRBV18	once	TRBJ2-5	CASSPPHRPQETQYF	TGTGCCAGCTCACCACCGCATCGACCTCAAGAGACCCAGTACTTC
TRBD2	TRBV5-4	NA	TRBJ2-3	CASSNLAGVEDTQYF	TGTGCCAGCAGCAATCTAGCGGGAGTTGAAGATACGCAGTATTTT
NA	TRBV30	NA	TRBJ2-7	CAWSAGLRYEQYF	TGTGCCTGGAGTGCGGGATTGCGGTACGAGCAGTACTTC
TRBD1	TRBV15	NA	TRBJ1-5	CATSRGTGANQPQHF	TGTGCCACCAGCAGAGGTACAGGGGCGAATCAGCCCCAGCATTTT
NA	TRBV6-7	NA	TRBJ1-3	CASSLTEGFENTIYF	TGTGCCAGCAGTTTGACAGAAGGTTTTGAAAACACCATATATTTT
TRBD2	TRBV4-3	NA	TRBJ2-7	CASSQAPYGTSGESSYEQYF	TGCGCCAGCAGCCAAGCCCCCTATGGGACTAGCGGGGAAAGCTCCTACGAGCAGTACTTC
TRBD2	TRBV11-2	NA	TRBJ2-1	CASSLEWRERNEQFF	TGTGCCAGCAGCTTAGAGTGGCGGGAGCGGAATGAGCAGTTCTTC
NA	TRBV10-3	NA	TRBJ1-1	CASRSRGLNTEAFF	TGTGCCTCCCGGTCCAGAGGGTTAAACACTGAAGCTTTCTTT
TRBD1	TRBV19	NA	TRBJ1-2	CASSPLRDRGDYGYTF	TGTGCCAGTAGCCCCCTCCGGGACAGGGGGGACTATGGCTACACCTTC
TRBD2	TRBV5-4	NA	TRBJ2-3	CASRPPGLAGATDTQYF	TGTGCCAGCAGGCCACCGGGACTAGCGGGGGCGACAGATACGCAGTATTTT
TRBD1	TRBV28	NA	TRBJ1-1	CASSFLLGQGVTEAFF	TGTGCCAGCAGTTTTCTGTTGGGACAGGGGGTCACTGAAGCTTTCTTT
NA	TRBV5-1	NA	TRBJ1-4	CASSLAGLATNEKLFF	TGCGCCAGCAGCTTGGCCGGGTTAGCAACTAATGAAAAACTGTTTTTT
NA	TRBV18	NA	TRBJ2-5	CASSPPVAETQYF	TGTGCCAGCTCACCACCGGTTGCCGAGACCCAGTACTTC
NA	TRBV7-6	NA	TRBJ2-2	CASSLDRLGLNTGELFF	TGTGCCAGCAGCTTAGATCGTCTAGGGCTGAACACCGGGGAGCTGTTTTTT
NA	TRBV4-1	NA	TRBJ2-7	CASSLEYQGSSYEQYF	TGCGCCAGCAGCCTAGAATACCAAGGAAGCTCCTACGAGCAGTACTTC
NA	TRBV27	once	TRBJ1-2	CASSFGTQGDYGYTF	TGTGCCAGCAGTTTCGGAACGCAAGGGGACTATGGCTACACCTTC
NA	TRBV6-6	NA	TRBJ2-5	CASSGLKQETQYF	TGTGCCAGCAGCGGACTAAAACAAGAGACCCAGTACTTC
NA	TRBV6-5	once	TRBJ2-7	CASRTGEGTYEQYF	TGTGCCAGCAGAACAGGGGAGGGGACCTACGAGCAGTACTTC
NA	TRBV28	NA	TRBJ1-5	CASSFGRGNQPQHF	TGTGCCAGCAGTTTTGGGAGGGGCAATCAGCCCCAGCATTTT
NA	TRBV10-3	NA	TRBJ1-3	CAIRSPGGNTIYF	TGTGCCATCAGATCCCCCGGTGGAAACACCATATATTTT
TRBD2	TRBV12-5	NA	TRBJ2-3	CASGSGLAGVSDTQYF	TGTGCTAGTGGGTCTGGACTAGCGGGAGTCTCAGATACGCAGTATTTT
TRBD1	TRBV28	NA	TRBJ2-1	CASSLGTGWSNEQFF	TGTGCCAGCAGTTTAGGGACAGGGTGGTCAAATGAGCAGTTCTTC
NA	TRBV6-1	NA	TRBJ1-5	CASSDEPNQPQHF	TGTGCCAGCAGTGATGAACCCAATCAGCCCCAGCATTTT
NA	TRBV5-6	NA	TRBJ1-1	CASSLVARSPTEAFF	TGTGCCAGCAGCTTGGTCGCCAGGTCTCCCACTGAAGCTTTCTTT
NA	TRBV4-3	NA	TRBJ2-7	CASSQEPGAYEQYF	TGCGCCAGCAGCCAAGAACCGGGTGCCTACGAGCAGTACTTC
TRBD1	TRBV7-9	NA	TRBJ1-5	CASSPGGGKSNQPQHF	TGTGCCAGCAGCCCAGGGGGGGGTAAGAGCAATCAGCCCCAGCATTTT